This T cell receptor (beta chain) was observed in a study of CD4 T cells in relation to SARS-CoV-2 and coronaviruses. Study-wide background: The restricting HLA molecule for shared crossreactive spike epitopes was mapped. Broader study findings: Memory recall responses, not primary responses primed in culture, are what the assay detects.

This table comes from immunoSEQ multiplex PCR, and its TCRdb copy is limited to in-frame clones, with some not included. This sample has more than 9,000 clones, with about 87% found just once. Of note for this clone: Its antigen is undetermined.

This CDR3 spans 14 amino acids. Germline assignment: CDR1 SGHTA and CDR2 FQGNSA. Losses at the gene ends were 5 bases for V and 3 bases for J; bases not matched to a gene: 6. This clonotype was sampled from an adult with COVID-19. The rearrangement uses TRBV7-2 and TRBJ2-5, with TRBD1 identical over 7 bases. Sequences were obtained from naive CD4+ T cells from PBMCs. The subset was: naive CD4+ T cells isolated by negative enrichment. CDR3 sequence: CASSDDRAKETQYF. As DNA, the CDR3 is TGTGCCAGCAGCGACGACAGGGCCAAAGAGACCCAGTACTTC.